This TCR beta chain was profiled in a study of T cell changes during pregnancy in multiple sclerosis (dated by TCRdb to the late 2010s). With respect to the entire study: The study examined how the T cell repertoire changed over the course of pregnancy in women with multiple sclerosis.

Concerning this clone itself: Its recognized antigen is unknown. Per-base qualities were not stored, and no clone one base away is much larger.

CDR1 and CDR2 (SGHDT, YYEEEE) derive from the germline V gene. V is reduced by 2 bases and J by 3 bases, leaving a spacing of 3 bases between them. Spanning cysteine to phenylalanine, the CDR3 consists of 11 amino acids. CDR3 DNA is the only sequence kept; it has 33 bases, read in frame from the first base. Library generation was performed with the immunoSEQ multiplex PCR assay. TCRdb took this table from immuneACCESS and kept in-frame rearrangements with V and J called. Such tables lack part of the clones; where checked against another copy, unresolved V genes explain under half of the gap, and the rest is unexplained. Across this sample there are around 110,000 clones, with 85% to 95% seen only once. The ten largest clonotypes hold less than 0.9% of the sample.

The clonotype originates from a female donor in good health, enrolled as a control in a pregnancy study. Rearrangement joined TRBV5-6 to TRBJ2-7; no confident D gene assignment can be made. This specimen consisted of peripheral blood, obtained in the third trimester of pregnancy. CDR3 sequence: CASSFSYEQYF. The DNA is TGTGCCAGCAGCTTTAGCTACGAGCAGTACTTC.